This T cell receptor (beta chain) was retrieved from a study of PD-1 blockade in classical Hodgkin lymphoma. Study-wide results and caveats: In CD4+ cells, TCR diversity went up significantly by C4D1, but in CD8+ cells it did not. Complete responders possessed baseline diversity comparable to newly diagnosed patients. When set against healthy donors, newly diagnosed patients were reported to show lower baseline TCR diversity.

CDR3 length: 14 residues. The germline gives CDR1 SGHRS, CDR2 YFSETQ. Deletions cut 0 bases from V and 8 bases from J, with 11 bases between. TCRdb keeps only in-frame clones here, not all; method: immunoSEQ multiplex PCR. Found here are roughly 50,000 clones, 80% of them singletons; the top ten hold approximately 20%. Note on this clone: Its antigen is not identified. This sample includes further DNA sequences coding for the same CDR3.

Exposure to brentuximab vedotin varied, and each patient had relapsed following autologous stem cell transplantation. V is TRBV5-1 and J is TRBJ2-2, with D uncertain. This sequence was found in a human donor with classical Hodgkin lymphoma. The source was peripheral blood mononuclear cells (PBMCs), collected before the second cycle of nivolumab. CDR3 coding DNA: TGCGCCAGCAGCTTGGAAAGGGTCCCTGGGGAGCTGTTTTTT. It codes for CASSLERVPGELFF.